These T cell receptor beta chains were read from a single sample in a study of OX40 agonist ivuxolimab in advanced cancers. Generated by immunoSEQ multiplex PCR, the TCRdb table keeps only in-frame clones and is missing some. The repertoire consists of approximately 82,000 clones, with about 86% occurring once and the leading ten covering about 0.72%. Sequenced material: CD4+ or CD8+ T cells sorted from blood, taken in a trial of the OX40 agonist ivuxolimab. Receptors were obtained from an adult with an advanced solid tumor such as melanoma, head and neck, liver or kidney cancer. Both conserved end residues are part of each CDR3. Each record gives: clone size, J gene, D gene, V gene, CDR3 DNA, CDR3 protein. The D gene is left open where the match is weak. A row's size may be missing; if present it is once, few, many or a size class.

>.|TRBJ1-3|.|TRBV6-6
TGTGCCAGCAGGCCAACATCACCTGGAAACACCATATATTTT
CASRPTSPGNTIYF
>.|TRBJ1-2|.|TRBV5-8
TGTGCCAGCAGCAAAATTCGGCAGGGCTACACCTTC
CASSKIRQGYTF
>once|TRBJ2-3|.|TRBV7-2
TGTGCCAGCAGCTTAACGGGAGCGTCTAGCACAGATACGCAGTATTTT
CASSLTGASSTDTQYF
>.|TRBJ1-6|.|TRBV7-9
TGTGCCAGCAGCTTAACGCTCTCACCCCTCCACTTT
CASSLTLSPLHF
>.|TRBJ2-7|TRBD2|TRBV29-1
TGCAGCCCGCGTTGGGGGAGGGGTGAGCAGTACTTC
CSPRWGRGEQYF
>.|TRBJ2-1|.|TRBV5-1
TGCGCCAGCAACCGGGAAAACTTCAACAATGAGCAGTTCTTC
CASNRENFNNEQFF
>.|TRBJ1-5|TRBD1|TRBV7-9
TGTGCCAGCAGCCCTGACAGGGTCGGACAGCCCCAGCATTTT
CASSPDRVGQPQHF
>.|TRBJ1-1|TRBD1|TRBV5-6
TGTGCCAGCAGCTGGGGCAGGGGGCAGACTGAAGCTTTCTTT
CASSWGRGQTEAFF
>.|TRBJ2-1|TRBD2|TRBV2
TGTGCCAGCAGTCGGACTAGCGGAAGGGGCGATGAGCAGTTCTTC
CASSRTSGRGDEQFF
>few|TRBJ1-5|.|TRBV27
TGTGCCAGCTGGTCCATAGGTCAGCCCCAGCATTTT
CASWSIGQPQHF